This passage covers 6 T cell receptor beta chains from one sample sequenced in a study of OX40 agonist ivuxolimab in advanced cancers. Profiled with immunoSEQ multiplex PCR; TCRdb holds only in-frame clones, not every one. The data show tens of thousands of clones, roughly 78% seen once. The sequences come from CD4+ or CD8+ T cells sorted from blood, collected in a trial of the OX40 agonist ivuxolimab. These receptors all stem from an adult with an advanced solid tumor such as melanoma, head and neck, liver or kidney cancer.

This rearrangement joins TRBV28 to TRBJ1-5; D perhaps matches TRBD1 (5 bases). The germline gives CDR1 MDHEN, CDR2 SYDVKM. Trimming shortened V by 6 bases and J by 7 bases, and 10 bases separated the two germline ends. This CDR3 has 12 amino acids. Written as DNA, the CDR3 is TGTGCCAGCAGGGGGGGGAGCCAGCCCCAGCATTTT. It codes for CASRGGSQPQHF.

V is TRBV5-6 and J is TRBJ1-6; tentative D call: TRBD1 (5 bases). The CDR3 runs to 15 residues. V was shortened by 4 bases and J by 8 bases, with 16 bases between the two germline ends. Germline CDR1 and CDR2: SGHDT and YYEEEE. In DNA, the CDR3 is TGTGCCAGCAGCCCGACAGAGGGAGAGGATTCACCCCTCCACTTT. It is translated as CASSPTEGEDSPLHF.

The V call is TRBV28, the J call TRBJ1-5; no definite D call. The V gene's germline CDR1 is MDHEN and CDR2 SYDVKM. V shed 5 bases and J shed 1 base, with 15 bases lying between them. The CDR3 runs to 16 residues. The CDR3 nucleotides are TGTGCCAGCAGTCGCTCAGGCGTCGGGAGCAATCAGCCCCAGCATTTT. It is translated as CASSRSGVGSNQPQHF.

The V and J genes are TRBV18 and TRBJ1-5; tentatively, D is TRBD1 (6 bases). The V and J ends lost 0 bases and 0 bases respectively, with 9 bases between them. This CDR3 is built from 16 residues. Germline values: CDR1 KGHSH, CDR2 LQKENI. The CDR3 DNA follows: TGTGCCAGCTCACCACCGGGGGGGCGTAGCAATCAGCCCCAGCATTTT. This codes for CASSPPGGRSNQPQHF. Full variable domain (missing parts from reference TRBV18 and TRBJ1-5): NAGVMQNPRHLVRRRGQEARLRCSPMKGHSHVYWYRQLPEEGLKFMVYLQKENIIDESGMPKERFSAEFPKEGPSILRIQQVVRGDSAAYFCASSPPGGRSNQPQHFGDGTRLSIL.

This rearrangement joins TRBV5-1 to TRBJ2-7, with 10 bases that match TRBD2. V shed 3 bases and J 2 bases; nucleotides not matched to a gene: 8. Germline CDR1 is SGHRS and CDR2 is YFSETQ. This CDR3 is built from 16 residues. CDR3 in DNA: TGCGCCAGCAGCTCCCAGACTAGCGGGTCTACCTACGAGCAGTACTTC. Encoded protein: CASSSQTSGSTYEQYF.

The chain carries TRBV5-5 and TRBJ1-1, with 7 bases matching TRBD1. Germline loops: CDR1 SGHKS, CDR2 YYEKEE (reference sequence). This CDR3 has 15 amino acids. V lost 4 bases, J lost 1 base, and 7 bases stayed unmatched. The CDR3 protein is CASSLLGQKNTEAFF. Written as DNA, the CDR3 is TGTGCCAGCAGCCTACTGGGACAGAAGAACACTGAAGCTTTCTTT.